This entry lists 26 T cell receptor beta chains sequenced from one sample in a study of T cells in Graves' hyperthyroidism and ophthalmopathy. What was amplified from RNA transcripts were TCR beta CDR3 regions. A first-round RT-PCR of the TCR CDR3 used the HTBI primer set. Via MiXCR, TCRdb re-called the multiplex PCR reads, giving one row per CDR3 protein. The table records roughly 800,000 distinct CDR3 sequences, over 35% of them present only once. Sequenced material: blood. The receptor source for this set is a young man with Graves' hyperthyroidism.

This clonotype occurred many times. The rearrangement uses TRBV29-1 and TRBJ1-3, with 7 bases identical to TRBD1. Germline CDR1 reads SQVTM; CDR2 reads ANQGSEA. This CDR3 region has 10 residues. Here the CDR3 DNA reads TGCAGACAGGGGACGGGCACCATATATTTT. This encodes CRQGTGTIYF.

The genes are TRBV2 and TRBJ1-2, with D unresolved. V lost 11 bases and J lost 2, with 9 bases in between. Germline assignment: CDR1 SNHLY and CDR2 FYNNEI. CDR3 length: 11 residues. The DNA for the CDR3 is TGTGCCGGAACACCGAACTATGGCTACACCTTC. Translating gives CAGTPNYGYTF.

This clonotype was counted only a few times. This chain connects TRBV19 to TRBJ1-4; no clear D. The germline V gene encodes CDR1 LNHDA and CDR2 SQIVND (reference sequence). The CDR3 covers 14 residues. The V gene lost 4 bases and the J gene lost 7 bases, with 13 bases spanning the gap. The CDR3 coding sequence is TGTGCCAGTAGTAAGCGGGAGAGGAGTGAAAAACTGTTTTTT. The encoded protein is CASSKRERSEKLFF.

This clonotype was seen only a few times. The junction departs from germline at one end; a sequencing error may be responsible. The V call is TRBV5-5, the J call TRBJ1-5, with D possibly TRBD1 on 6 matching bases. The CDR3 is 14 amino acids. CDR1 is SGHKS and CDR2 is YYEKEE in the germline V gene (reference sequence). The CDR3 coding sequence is TGCGCCAGCAGCCAACTAGGGGGTCGGCAGCCCCAGCATTTT. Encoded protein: CASSQLGGRQPQHF.

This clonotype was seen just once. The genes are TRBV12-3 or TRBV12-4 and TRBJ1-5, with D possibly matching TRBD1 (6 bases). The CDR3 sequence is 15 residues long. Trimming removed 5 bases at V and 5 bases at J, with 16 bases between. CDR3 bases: TGTGCCAGCAGTACCATACAGGGAAAACATCAGCCCCAGCATTTT. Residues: CASSTIQGKHQPQHF.

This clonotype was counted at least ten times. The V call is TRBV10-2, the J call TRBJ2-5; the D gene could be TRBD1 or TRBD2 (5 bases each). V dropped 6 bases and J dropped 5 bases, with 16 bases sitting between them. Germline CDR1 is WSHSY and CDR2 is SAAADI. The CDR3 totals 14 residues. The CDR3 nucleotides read TGCGCCAGCAGCCTAGGGACCAACCGGGAGACCCAGTACTTC. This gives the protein CASSLGTNRETQYF.

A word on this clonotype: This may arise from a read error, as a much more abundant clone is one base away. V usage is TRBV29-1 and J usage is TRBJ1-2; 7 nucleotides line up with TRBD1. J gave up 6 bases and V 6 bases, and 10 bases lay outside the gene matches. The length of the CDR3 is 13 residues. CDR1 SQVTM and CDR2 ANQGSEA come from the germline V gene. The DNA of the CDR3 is TGCAGCGTCGGGAAGGACAGGAACCATGGCTACACCTTC. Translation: CSVGKDRNHGYTF.

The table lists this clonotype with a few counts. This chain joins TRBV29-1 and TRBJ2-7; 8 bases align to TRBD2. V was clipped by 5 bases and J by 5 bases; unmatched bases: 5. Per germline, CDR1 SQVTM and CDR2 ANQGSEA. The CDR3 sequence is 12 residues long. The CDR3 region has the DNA TGCAGCGTTAGGACTAGCCCCCACGAGCAGTACTTC. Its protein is CSVRTSPHEQYF.

The CDR3 coding sequence is TGTGCCAGCAGCTCCCTTGGGGTGCTTAATCAGCCCCAGCATTTT. Translating it yields CASSSLGVLNQPQHF. The chain combines TRBV7-8 with TRBJ1-5; D gene ambiguous. Germline V gene lookup returns CDR1 SGHVS and CDR2 FQNEAQ. V lost 4 bases to trimming and J lost 4 bases, with 14 bases between them. CDR3 length equals 15 residues.

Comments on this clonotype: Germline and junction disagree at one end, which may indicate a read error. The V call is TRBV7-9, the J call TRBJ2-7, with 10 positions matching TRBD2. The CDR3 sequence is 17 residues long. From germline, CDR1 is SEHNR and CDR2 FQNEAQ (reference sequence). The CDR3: CASSQDSQREGSHEQYF. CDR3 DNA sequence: TGCGCCAGCAGCCAAGATTCCCAGCGGGAGGGCTCCCACGAGCAGTACTTC. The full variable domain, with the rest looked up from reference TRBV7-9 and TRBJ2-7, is DTGVSQNPRHKITKRGQNVTFRCDPISEHNRLYWYRQTLGQGPEFLTYFQNEAQLEKSRLLSDRFSAERPKGSFSTLEIQRTEQGDSAMYLCASSQDSQREGSHEQYFGPGTRLTVT.

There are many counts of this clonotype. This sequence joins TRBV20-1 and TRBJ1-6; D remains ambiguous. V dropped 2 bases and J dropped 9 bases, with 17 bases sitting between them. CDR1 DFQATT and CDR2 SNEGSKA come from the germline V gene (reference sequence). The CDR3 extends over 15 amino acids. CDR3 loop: CSARSGAGSGSPLHF. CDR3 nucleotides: TGCAGTGCTAGATCTGGTGCAGGCTCGGGTTCACCCCTCCACTTT.

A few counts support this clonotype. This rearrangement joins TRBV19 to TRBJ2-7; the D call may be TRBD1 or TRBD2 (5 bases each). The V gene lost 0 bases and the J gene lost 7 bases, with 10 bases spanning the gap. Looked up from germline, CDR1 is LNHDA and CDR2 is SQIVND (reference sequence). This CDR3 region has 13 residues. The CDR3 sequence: CASSIDRWGEQYF. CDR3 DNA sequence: TGTGCCAGTAGTATAGATCGTTGGGGGGAGCAGTACTTC.

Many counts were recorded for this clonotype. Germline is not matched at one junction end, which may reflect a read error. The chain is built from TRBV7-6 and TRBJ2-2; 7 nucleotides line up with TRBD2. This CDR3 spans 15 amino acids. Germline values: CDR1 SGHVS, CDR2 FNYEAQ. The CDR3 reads CASSLGLVGTGELFF. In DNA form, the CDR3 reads TGTGCTAGCAGCTTAGGACTAGTAGGCACCGGGGAGCTGTTTTTT.

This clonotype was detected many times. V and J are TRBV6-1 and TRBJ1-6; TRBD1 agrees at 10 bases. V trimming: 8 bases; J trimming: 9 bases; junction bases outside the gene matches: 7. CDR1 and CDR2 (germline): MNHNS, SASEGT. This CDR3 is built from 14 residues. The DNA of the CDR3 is TGTGCCAGCGGTCAGGACAGGGGGACTTCACCCCTCCACTTT. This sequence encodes CASGQDRGTSPLHF.

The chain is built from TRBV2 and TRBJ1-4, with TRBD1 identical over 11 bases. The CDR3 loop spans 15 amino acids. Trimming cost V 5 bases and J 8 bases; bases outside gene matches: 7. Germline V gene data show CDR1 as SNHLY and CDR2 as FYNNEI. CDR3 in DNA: TGTGCCAGCAGTTCGTTGGGGACAGGGGGAGAAAAACTGTTTTTT. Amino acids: CASSSLGTGGEKLFF. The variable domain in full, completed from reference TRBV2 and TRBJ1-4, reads EPEVTQTPSHQVTQMGQEVILRCVPISNHLYFYWYRQILGQKVEFLVSFYNNEISEKSEIFDDQFSVERPDGSNFTLKIRSTKLEDSAMYFCASSSLGTGGEKLFFGSGTQLSVL.

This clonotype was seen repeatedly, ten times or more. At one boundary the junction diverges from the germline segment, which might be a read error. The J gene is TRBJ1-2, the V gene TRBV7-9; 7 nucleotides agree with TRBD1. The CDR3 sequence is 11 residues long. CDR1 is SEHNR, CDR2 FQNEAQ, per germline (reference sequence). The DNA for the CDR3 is TGTGCCAGCAGCTTAGGGGACAGTGGATCCTTC. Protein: CASSLGDSGSF. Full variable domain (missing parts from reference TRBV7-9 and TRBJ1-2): DTGVSQNPRHKITKRGQNVTFRCDPISEHNRLYWYRQTLGQGPEFLTYFQNEAQLEKSRLLSDRFSAERPKGSFSTLEIQRTEQGDSAMYLCASSLGDSGSFGSGTRLTVV.

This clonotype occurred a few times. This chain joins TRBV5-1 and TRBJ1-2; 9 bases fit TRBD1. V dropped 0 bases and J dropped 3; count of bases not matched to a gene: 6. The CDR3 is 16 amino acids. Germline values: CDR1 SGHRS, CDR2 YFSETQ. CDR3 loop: CASSLGTGGAYYGYTF. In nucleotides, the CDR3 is TGCGCCAGCAGCTTGGGTACAGGGGGCGCATACTATGGCTACACCTTC.

The CDR3 protein is CASQGQREDWLTEAFF. CDR3 bases: TGTGCCAGCCAAGGTCAAAGGGAAGATTGGCTCACTGAAGCTTTCTTT. The chain links TRBV25-1 to TRBJ1-1; D uncertain. The CDR3 has 16 residues. V shed 8 bases and J shed 4 bases, with 23 bases lying between them. Per the germline V gene, CDR1 is MGHDK and CDR2 is SYGVNS.

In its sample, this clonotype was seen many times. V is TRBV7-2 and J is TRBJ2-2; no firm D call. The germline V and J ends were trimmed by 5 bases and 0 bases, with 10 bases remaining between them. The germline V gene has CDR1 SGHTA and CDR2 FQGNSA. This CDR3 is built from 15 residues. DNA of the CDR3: TGTGCCAGCAGCACCCGGACGGCGAACACCGGGGAGCTGTTTTTT. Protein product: CASSTRTANTGELFF.

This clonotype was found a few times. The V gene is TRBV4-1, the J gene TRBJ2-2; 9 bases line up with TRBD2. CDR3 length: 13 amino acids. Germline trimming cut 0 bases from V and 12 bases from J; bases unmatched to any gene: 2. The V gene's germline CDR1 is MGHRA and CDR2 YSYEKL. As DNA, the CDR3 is TGCGCCAGCAGCCAAGAAGCGGGAGGCCAGCTGTTTTTT. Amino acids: CASSQEAGGQLFF.

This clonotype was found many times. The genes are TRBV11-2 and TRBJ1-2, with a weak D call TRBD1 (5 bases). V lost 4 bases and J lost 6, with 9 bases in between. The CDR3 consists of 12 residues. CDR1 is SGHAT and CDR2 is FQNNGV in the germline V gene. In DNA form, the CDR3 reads TGTGCCAGCAGCTCTTTGACAGATGGCTACACCTTC. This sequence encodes CASSSLTDGYTF. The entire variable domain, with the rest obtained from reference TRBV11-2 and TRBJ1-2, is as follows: EAGVAQSPRYKIIEKRQSVAFWCNPISGHATLYWYQQILGQGPKLLIQFQNNGVVDDSQLPKDRFSAERLKGVDSTLKIQPAKLEDSAVYLCASSSLTDGYTFGSGTRLTVV.

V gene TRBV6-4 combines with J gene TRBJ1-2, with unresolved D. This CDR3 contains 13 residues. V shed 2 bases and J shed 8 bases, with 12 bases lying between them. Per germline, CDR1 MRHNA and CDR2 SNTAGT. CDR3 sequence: CASSDTTKGGYTF. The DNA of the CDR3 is TGTGCCAGCAGTGACACCACTAAAGGCGGCTACACCTTC.

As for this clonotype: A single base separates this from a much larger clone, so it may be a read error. The CDR3 coding sequence is TGCAGCGTTTACTACAGGGCGGACACTGAAGCTTTCTTT. Amino acid sequence: CSVYYRADTEAFF. This chain connects TRBV29-1 to TRBJ1-1, with D possibly TRBD1 on 6 matching bases. CDR1 and CDR2 from the germline V gene are SQVTM and ANQGSEA. The V end lost 5 bases, the J end lost 3 bases, and 13 bases lay between the germline ends. CDR3 length equals 13 residues.

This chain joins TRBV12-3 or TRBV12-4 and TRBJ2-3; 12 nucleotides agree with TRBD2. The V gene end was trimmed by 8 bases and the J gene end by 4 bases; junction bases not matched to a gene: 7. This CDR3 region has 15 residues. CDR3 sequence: CASCTSGRLADTQYF. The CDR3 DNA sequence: TGTGCCAGCTGCACTAGCGGGAGGTTGGCAGATACGCAGTATTTT.

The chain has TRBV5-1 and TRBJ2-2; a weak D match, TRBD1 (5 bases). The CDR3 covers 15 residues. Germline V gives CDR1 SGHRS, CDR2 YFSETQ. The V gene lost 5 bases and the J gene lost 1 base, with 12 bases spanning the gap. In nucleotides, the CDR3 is TGCGCCAGCAGTTTCGGACACCAGAACACCGGGGAGCTGTTTTTT. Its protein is CASSFGHQNTGELFF. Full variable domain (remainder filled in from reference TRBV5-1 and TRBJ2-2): KAGVTQTPRYLIKTRGQQVTLSCSPISGHRSVSWYQQTPGQGLQFLFEYFSETQRNKGNFPGRFSGRQFSNSRSEMNVSTLELGDSALYLCASSFGHQNTGELFFGEGSRLTVL.

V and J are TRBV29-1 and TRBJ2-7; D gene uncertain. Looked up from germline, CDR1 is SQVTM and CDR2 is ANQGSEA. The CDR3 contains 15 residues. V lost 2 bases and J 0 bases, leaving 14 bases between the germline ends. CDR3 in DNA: TGCAGCGTTGAAATTCCGGAACAGAGCTCCTACGAGCAGTACTTC. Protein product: CSVEIPEQSSYEQYF.